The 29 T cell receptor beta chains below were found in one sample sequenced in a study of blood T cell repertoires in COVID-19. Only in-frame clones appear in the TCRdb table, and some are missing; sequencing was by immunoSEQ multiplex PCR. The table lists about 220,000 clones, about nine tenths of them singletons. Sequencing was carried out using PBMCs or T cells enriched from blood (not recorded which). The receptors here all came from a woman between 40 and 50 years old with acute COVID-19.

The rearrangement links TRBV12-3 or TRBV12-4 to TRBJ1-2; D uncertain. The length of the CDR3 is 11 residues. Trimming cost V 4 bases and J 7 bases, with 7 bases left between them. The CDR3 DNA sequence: TGTGCCAGCAGTTATATAGCTGGCTACACCTTC. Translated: CASSYIAGYTF.

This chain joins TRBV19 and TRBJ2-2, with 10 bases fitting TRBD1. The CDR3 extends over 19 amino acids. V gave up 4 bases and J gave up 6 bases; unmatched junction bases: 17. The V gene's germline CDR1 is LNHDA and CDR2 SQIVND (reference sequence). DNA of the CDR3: TGTGCCAGTAGTACTTTAGTCCGGGACAGGGGTGTTTTAGCCGGGGAGCTGTTTTTT. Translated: CASSTLVRDRGVLAGELFF.

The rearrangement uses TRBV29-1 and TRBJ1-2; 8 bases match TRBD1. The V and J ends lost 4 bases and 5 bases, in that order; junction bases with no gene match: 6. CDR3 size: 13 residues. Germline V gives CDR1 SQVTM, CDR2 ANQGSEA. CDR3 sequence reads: CSVGEGTGYGYTF. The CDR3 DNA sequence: TGCAGCGTTGGGGAAGGGACAGGATATGGCTACACCTTC.

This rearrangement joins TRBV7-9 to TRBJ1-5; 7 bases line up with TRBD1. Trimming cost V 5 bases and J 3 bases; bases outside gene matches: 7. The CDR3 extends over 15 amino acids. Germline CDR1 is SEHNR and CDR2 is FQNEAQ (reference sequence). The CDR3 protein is CASSRTGLLNQPQHF. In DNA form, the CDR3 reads TGTGCCAGCAGCCGGACAGGACTACTCAATCAGCCCCAGCATTTT.

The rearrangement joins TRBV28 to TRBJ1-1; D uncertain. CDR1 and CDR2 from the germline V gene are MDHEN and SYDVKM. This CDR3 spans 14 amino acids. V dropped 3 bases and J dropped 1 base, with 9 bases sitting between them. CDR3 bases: TGTGCCAGCAGTTTTATTGCAGGGAACACTGAAGCTTTCTTT. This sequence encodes CASSFIAGNTEAFF.

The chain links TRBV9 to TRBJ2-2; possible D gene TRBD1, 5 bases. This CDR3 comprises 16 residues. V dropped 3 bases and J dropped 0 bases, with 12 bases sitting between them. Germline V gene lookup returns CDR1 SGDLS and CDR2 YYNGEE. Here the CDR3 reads CASSATASTNTGELFF. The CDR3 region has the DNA TGTGCCAGCAGCGCGACAGCTTCGACGAACACCGGGGAGCTGTTTTTT.

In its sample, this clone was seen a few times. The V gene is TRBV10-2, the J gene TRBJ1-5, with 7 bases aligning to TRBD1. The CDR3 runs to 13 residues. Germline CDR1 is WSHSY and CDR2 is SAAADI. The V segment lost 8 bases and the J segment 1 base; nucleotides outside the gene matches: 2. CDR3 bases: TGCGCCAGCCGGGGACAGAGCAATCAGCCCCAGCATTTT. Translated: CASRGQSNQPQHF.

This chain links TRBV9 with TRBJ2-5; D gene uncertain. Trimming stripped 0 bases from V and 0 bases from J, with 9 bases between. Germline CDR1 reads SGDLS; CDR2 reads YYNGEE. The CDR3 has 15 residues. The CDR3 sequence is CASSVAVSNQETQYF. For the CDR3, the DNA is TGTGCCAGCAGCGTAGCCGTCTCTAACCAAGAGACCCAGTACTTC.

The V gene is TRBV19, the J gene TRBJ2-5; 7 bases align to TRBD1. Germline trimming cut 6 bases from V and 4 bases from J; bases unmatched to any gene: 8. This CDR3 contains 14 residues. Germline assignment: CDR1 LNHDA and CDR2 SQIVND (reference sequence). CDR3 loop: CASSPDRVRETQYF. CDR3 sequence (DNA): TGTGCCAGTAGCCCCGACAGGGTAAGAGAGACCCAGTACTTC.

The CDR3 bases are TGTGCCAGTAGTATAGATTTGGACAGCACTGAAGCTTTCTTT. As protein: CASSIDLDSTEAFF. The genes are TRBV19 and TRBJ1-1, with D possibly matching TRBD1 (6 bases). The CDR3 has 14 amino acids. With 0 bases removed from V and 4 bases from J, the gap between germline ends came to 9 bases. CDR1 and CDR2 from the germline V gene are LNHDA and SQIVND (reference sequence).

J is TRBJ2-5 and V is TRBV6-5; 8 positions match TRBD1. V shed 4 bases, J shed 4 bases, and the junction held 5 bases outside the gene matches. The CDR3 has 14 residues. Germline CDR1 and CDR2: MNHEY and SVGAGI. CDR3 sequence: CASSSQGEIETQYF. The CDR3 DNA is TGTGCCAGCAGTTCACAGGGGGAGATAGAGACCCAGTACTTC.

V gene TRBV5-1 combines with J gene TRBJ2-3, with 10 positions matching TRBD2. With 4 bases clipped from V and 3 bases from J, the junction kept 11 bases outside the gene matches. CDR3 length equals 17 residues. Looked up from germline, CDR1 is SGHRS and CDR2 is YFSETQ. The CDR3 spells CASSHSLAGETTDTQYF. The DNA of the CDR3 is TGCGCCAGCAGCCACAGCCTAGCGGGGGAAACGACAGATACGCAGTATTTT.

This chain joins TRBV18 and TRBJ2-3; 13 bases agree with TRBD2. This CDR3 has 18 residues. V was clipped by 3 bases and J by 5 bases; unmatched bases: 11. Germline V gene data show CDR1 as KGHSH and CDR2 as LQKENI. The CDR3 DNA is TGTGCCAGCTCACCCACCCCCCGACTAGCGGGAGGTGAAGATACGCAGTATTTT. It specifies CASSPTPRLAGGEDTQYF.

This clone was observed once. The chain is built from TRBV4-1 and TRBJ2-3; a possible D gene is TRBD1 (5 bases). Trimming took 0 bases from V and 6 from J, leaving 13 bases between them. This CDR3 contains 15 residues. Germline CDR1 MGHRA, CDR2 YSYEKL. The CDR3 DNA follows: TGCGCCAGCAGCCAAGAGTCTCGCAGGGATGATACGCAGTATTTT. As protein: CASSQESRRDDTQYF.

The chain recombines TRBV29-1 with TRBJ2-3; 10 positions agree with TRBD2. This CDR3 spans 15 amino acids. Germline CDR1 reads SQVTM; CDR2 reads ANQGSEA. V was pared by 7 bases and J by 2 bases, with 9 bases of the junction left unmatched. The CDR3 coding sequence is TGCAGCGCAAAAGCGGGAGGGTGGCCCACAGATACGCAGTATTTT. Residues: CSAKAGGWPTDTQYF.

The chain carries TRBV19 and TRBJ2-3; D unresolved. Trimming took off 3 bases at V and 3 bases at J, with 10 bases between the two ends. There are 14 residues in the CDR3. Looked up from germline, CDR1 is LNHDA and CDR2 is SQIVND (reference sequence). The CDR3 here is CASSIGDKTDTQYF. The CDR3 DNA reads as TGTGCCAGTAGTATTGGTGACAAGACAGATACGCAGTATTTT.

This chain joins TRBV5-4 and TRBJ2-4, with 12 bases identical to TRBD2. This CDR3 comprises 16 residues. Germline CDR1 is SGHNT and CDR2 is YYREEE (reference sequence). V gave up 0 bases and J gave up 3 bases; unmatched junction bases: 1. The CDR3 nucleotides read TGTGCCAGCAGCTTGGAACTAGCGGGGGGCAAAAACATTCAGTACTTC. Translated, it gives CASSLELAGGKNIQYF.

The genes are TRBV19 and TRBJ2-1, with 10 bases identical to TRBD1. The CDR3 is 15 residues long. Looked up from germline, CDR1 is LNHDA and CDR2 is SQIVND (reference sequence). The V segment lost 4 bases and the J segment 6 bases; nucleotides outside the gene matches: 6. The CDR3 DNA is TGTGCCAGTAGTACCGGGACAGGGGTCGGCAATGAGCAGTTCTTC. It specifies CASSTGTGVGNEQFF.

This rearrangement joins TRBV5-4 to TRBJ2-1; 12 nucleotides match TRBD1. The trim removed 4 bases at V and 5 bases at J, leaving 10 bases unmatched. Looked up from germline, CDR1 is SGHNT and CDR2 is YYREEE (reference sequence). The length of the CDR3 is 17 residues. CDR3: CASSRPGTGGGDNEQFF. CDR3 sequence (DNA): TGTGCCAGCAGCCGACCCGGGACAGGGGGCGGAGACAATGAGCAGTTCTTC.

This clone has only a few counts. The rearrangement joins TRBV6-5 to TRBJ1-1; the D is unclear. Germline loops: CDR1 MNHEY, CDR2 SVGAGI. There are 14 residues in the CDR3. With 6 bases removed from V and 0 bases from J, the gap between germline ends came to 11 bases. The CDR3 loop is CASRRSSMNTEAFF. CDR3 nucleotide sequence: TGTGCCAGCAGACGGAGCTCGATGAACACTGAAGCTTTCTTT.

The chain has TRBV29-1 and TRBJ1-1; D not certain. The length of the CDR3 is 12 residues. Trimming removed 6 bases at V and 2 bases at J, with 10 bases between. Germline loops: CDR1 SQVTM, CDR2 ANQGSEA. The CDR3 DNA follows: TGCAGCGTGATGGCGGGAAACACTGAAGCTTTCTTT. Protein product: CSVMAGNTEAFF.

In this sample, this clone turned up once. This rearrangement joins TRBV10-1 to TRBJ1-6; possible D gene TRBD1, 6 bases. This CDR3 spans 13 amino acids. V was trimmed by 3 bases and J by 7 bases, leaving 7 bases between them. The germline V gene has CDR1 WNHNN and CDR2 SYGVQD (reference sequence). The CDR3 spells CASSDRGNSPLHF. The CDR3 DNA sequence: TGCGCCAGCAGTGACAGGGGAAATTCACCCCTCCACTTT.

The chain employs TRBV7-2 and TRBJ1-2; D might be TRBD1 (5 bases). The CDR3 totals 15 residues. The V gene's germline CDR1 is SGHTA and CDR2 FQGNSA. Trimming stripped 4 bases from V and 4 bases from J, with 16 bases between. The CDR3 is CASSYTGTEGYGYTF. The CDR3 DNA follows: TGTGCCAGCAGCTATACCGGGACGGAGGGCTATGGCTACACCTTC.

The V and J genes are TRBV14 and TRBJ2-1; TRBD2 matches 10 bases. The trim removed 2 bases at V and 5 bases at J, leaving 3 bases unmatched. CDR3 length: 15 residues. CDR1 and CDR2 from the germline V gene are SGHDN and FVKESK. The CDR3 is CASSQPLAGDNEQFF. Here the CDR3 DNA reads TGTGCCAGCAGCCAACCCCTAGCGGGAGACAATGAGCAGTTCTTC.

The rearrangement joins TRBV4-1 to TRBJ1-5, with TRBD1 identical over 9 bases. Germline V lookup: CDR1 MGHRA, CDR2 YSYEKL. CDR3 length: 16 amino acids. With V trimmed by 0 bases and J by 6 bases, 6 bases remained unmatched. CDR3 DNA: TGCGCCAGCAGCCAAGAGGGGACAGGGAGTTTTCAGCCCCAGCATTTT. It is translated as CASSQEGTGSFQPQHF.

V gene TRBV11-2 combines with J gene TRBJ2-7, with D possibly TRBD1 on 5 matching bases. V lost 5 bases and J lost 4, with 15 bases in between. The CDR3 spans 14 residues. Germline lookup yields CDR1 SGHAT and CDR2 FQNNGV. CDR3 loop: CASSPPDKWYEQYF. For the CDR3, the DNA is TGTGCCAGCAGCCCACCGGACAAGTGGTACGAGCAGTACTTC.

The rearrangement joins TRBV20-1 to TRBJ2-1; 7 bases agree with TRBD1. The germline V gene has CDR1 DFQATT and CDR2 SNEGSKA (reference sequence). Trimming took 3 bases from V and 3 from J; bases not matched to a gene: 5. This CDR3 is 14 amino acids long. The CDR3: CSASPRDSYNEQFF. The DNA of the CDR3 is TGCAGTGCTAGTCCCCGGGACAGCTACAATGAGCAGTTCTTC.

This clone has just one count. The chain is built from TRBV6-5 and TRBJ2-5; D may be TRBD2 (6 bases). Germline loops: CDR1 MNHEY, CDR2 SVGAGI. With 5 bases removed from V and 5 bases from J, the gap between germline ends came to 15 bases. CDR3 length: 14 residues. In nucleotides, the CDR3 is TGTGCCAGCAGTAAGGGACTGGGGACGGAGACCCAGTACTTC. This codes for CASSKGLGTETQYF.

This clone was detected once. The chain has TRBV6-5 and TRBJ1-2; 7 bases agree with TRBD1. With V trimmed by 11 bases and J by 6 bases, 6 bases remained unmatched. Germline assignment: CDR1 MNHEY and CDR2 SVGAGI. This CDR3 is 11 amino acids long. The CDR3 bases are TGTGCCGGCAACACAGGGGATGGCTACACCTTC. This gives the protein CAGNTGDGYTF.